One and the same sample provided the 24 T cell receptor beta chains below, sequenced in a study of a mutant IDH1 vaccine in newly diagnosed glioma. The time point was: baseline, week 1 (first vaccination visit). Treatment meaning: pre-vaccination baseline after standard-of-care therapy. The data were produced by immunoSEQ multiplex PCR, yet TCRdb's version contains in-frame clones alone and is incomplete. Here the sample spans 85,000 to 100,000 clones, over 75% being singletons. The specimen was PBMCs, collected from a glioma patient treated with radiotherapy, temozolomide or both. Receptor source: a man aged 35-49 years with glioma.

The J gene is TRBJ2-7, the V gene TRBV7-6; the match to TRBD2 covers 10 bases. The CDR3 contains 17 residues. V gave up 5 bases and J gave up 6 bases; unmatched junction bases: 16. Germline V lookup: CDR1 SGHVS, CDR2 FNYEAQ. The CDR3 nucleotides read TGTGCCAGCAGCCCCTCCCTAGCGGGAGTTTGGAGTGGCGAGCAGTACTTC. Its protein is CASSPSLAGVWSGEQYF.

This clone has a single count. The DNA of the CDR3 is TGTGCCAGCAGTCGCAACAGGGGTGGCTATGGCTACACCTTC. It is translated as CASSRNRGGYGYTF. This sequence joins TRBV2 and TRBJ1-2; TRBD1 aligns across 7 bases. Germline trimming cut 5 bases from V and 4 bases from J; bases unmatched to any gene: 7. There are 14 residues in the CDR3. Germline assignment: CDR1 SNHLY and CDR2 FYNNEI.

Turning to this clone: An end of the junction differs from the germline gene, which may be a read error. This chain joins TRBV7-7 and TRBJ2-1; D unclear. The CDR3 is made up of 13 amino acids. CDR1 is SSHAT, CDR2 FNYEAQ, per germline (reference sequence). In nucleotides, the CDR3 is TGTGCTAGCAGCTTAGTGGGCGGCAATGAGCAGTTCTTC. The encoded protein is CASSLVGGNEQFF.

The chain combines TRBV29-1 with TRBJ1-5; tentative D call: TRBD1 (5 bases). The V and J ends lost 4 bases and 1 base respectively, with 11 bases between them. This CDR3 region has 14 residues. CDR1 and CDR2 from the germline V gene are SQVTM and ANQGSEA. In DNA, the CDR3 is TGCAGCGTTGTAAGGGGCCTCAGCAATCAGCCCCAGCATTTT. This sequence encodes CSVVRGLSNQPQHF.

The chain combines TRBV2 with TRBJ2-5; tentative D call: TRBD2 (6 bases). The CDR3 loop spans 12 amino acids. Trimming pared 7 bases from V and 4 bases from J, leaving 10 bases between. The germline V gene has CDR1 SNHLY and CDR2 FYNNEI. The CDR3 is CASNGAGETQYF. CDR3 DNA sequence: TGTGCCAGCAACGGAGCGGGAGAGACCCAGTACTTC.

This chain connects TRBV28 to TRBJ2-7; no clear D gene. Trimming took 2 bases from V and 3 from J, leaving 5 bases between them. The germline V gene encodes CDR1 MDHEN and CDR2 SYDVKM. The CDR3 sequence is 12 residues long. The CDR3 region is CASSLLHYEQYF. The DNA of the CDR3 is TGTGCCAGCAGTTTACTTCACTACGAGCAGTACTTC.

This chain uses TRBV30 with TRBJ1-4; D call uncertain. Looked up from germline, CDR1 is GTSNPN and CDR2 is SVGIG (reference sequence). There are 14 residues in the CDR3. V was pared by 2 bases and J by 7 bases, with 14 bases between. DNA of the CDR3: TGTGCCTGGAGTCCGAGAGGGAAAGGTGAAAAACTGTTTTTT. Encoded protein: CAWSPRGKGEKLFF.

This chain links TRBV10-3 with TRBJ1-2; TRBD1 agrees at 12 bases. The V and J ends lost 6 bases and 12 bases, in that order; junction bases with no gene match: 5. The CDR3 has 12 residues. Germline V gives CDR1 ENHRY, CDR2 SYGVKD. CDR3 coding DNA: TGTGCCATCAGGCCGGGACAGGGGGCGAACACCTTC. This codes for CAIRPGQGANTF.

The chain is built from TRBV10-3 and TRBJ2-3; TRBD1 is a possible D gene (5 bases). CDR1 is ENHRY, CDR2 SYGVKD, per germline. V was cut by 3 bases and J by 0 bases, with 10 bases left in between. The CDR3 sequence is 15 residues long. The CDR3 DNA reads TGTGCCATCAGTGAACAGGATACTAGCACAGATACGCAGTATTTT. Protein: CAISEQDTSTDTQYF.

The CDR3 DNA reads as TGTGCCAGCAGTCAGAGGCCGACCTACAATGAGCAGTTCTTC. This translates into CASSQRPTYNEQFF. This rearrangement joins TRBV9 to TRBJ2-1, with D hard to call. Trimming took off 5 bases at V and 2 bases at J, with 11 bases between the two ends. The CDR3 is made up of 14 amino acids. Germline loops: CDR1 SGDLS, CDR2 YYNGEE.

This chain connects TRBV28 to TRBJ2-2, with 7 positions matching TRBD2. Unmatched junction bases numbered 7, after V lost 6 bases and J lost 6 bases. This CDR3 is built from 14 residues. Germline CDR1 MDHEN, CDR2 SYDVKM. CDR3 nucleotide sequence: TGTGCCAGCAGCCAGATCCGGGAGGCCGGGGAGCTGTTTTTT. It translates to CASSQIREAGELFF. The entire variable domain, with the rest obtained from reference TRBV28 and TRBJ2-2, is as follows: DVKVTQSSRYLVKRTGEKVFLECVQDMDHENMFWYRQDPGLGLRLIYFSYDVKMKEKGDIPEGYSVSREKKERFSLILESASTNQTSMYLCASSQIREAGELFFGEGSRLTVL.

J is TRBJ2-7 and V is TRBV6-5; no clear D gene. Germline values: CDR1 MNHEY, CDR2 SVGAGI. V was clipped by 0 bases and J by 6 bases, with 9 bases between them. The CDR3 sequence is 13 residues long. CDR3 sequence (DNA): TGTGCCAGCAGTTACTCGGTCGGCTCCGAGCAGTACTTC. Protein: CASSYSVGSEQYF.

This chain joins TRBV28 and TRBJ2-7; 8 bases are a match to TRBD2. The CDR3 consists of 15 residues. Germline loops: CDR1 MDHEN, CDR2 SYDVKM. Unmatched junction bases numbered 11, after V lost 3 bases and J lost 7 bases. DNA of the CDR3: TGTGCCAGCAGTTTGTATCGAGCGGGAGATAGGGAGCAGTACTTC. Its translation is CASSLYRAGDREQYF.

The chain has TRBV18 and TRBJ2-3; a possible D gene is TRBD2 (6 bases). V shed 2 bases and J shed 4 bases, with 13 bases lying between them. The CDR3 contains 15 residues. Germline loops: CDR1 KGHSH, CDR2 LQKENI. The CDR3 region has the DNA TGTGCCAGCTCACCAGGGTCAGCGGGCGCAGATACGCAGTATTTT. This encodes CASSPGSAGADTQYF.

This chain connects TRBV4-2 to TRBJ2-3; no firm D call. The V end was cut by 1 base, the J end by 3 bases, with 14 bases between. The CDR3 spans 16 residues. Germline V gene sequence: CDR1 LGHNA, CDR2 YNFKEQ. DNA for the CDR3: TGTGCCAGCAGCCAAGGAGCTAGTGGGAAAACAGATACGCAGTATTTT. Protein sequence: CASSQGASGKTDTQYF.

The rearrangement uses TRBV28 and TRBJ2-2; D is unclear. The germline V gene encodes CDR1 MDHEN and CDR2 SYDVKM. CDR3 length: 12 residues. The V end was cut by 3 bases, the J end by 2 bases, with 1 base between. CDR3 coding DNA: TGTGCCAGCAGTTTTAACACCGGGGAGCTGTTTTTT. This encodes CASSFNTGELFF.

This clone was counted a single time. The genes are TRBV7-2 and TRBJ2-7; D may be TRBD1 (6 bases). The germline V gene has CDR1 SGHTA and CDR2 FQGNSA. Trimming cost V 1 base and J 11 bases, with 9 bases left between them. This CDR3 region has 11 residues. CDR3 DNA: TGTGCCAGCAGCTTAGGGGCAGGGGAGTACTTC. Its translation is CASSLGAGEYF.

The chain couples TRBV6-6 to TRBJ2-1, with D unresolved. V gave up 6 bases and J gave up 3 bases, with 12 bases separating them. Germline CDR1 is MNHNY and CDR2 is SVGAGI (reference sequence). The CDR3 is 14 residues long. The CDR3, as DNA: TGTGCCAGCAGCTACGGGTCAGGCTACAATGAGCAGTTCTTC. As protein: CASSYGSGYNEQFF.

On this clone: At one end, the junction sequence differs from germline, possibly due to a read error. J is TRBJ2-2 and V is TRBV6-1; D not resolved. The CDR3 is 14 amino acids. Germline CDR1 reads MNHNS; CDR2 reads SASEGT. CDR3 in amino acids: CGSLQAHTYRELFF. DNA for the CDR3: TGTGGCAGCCTCCAGGCCCATACGTACCGGGAGCTGTTTTTT.

V and J are TRBV7-2 and TRBJ2-1; TRBD2 matches at 7 bases. Germline V gene lookup returns CDR1 SGHTA and CDR2 FQGNSA. This CDR3 has 14 amino acids. After removal of 0 bases from V and 6 bases from J, the junction contained 2 bases not matched to a gene. CDR3 sequence (DNA): TGTGCCAGCAGCTTAGCCAGGACTAGCAATGAGCAGTTCTTC. Translation gives CASSLARTSNEQFF.

The genes are TRBV4-3 and TRBJ2-5; either TRBD1 or TRBD2 may supply D (5 bases each). The germline gives CDR1 LGHNA, CDR2 YSLEER. This CDR3 comprises 16 residues. Trimming pared 0 bases from V and 4 bases from J, leaving 15 bases between. CDR3 sequence (DNA): TGCGCCAGCAGCCAAGATGTGATGGGGCTAGCAGAGACCCAGTACTTC. As protein: CASSQDVMGLAETQYF.

The chain links TRBV6-5 to TRBJ1-1; D unresolved. The CDR3 is made up of 15 amino acids. Trimming pared 1 base from V and 3 bases from J, leaving 12 bases between. CDR1 and CDR2 (germline): MNHEY, SVGAGI. CDR3: CASSYLGRFDTEAFF. CDR3 bases: TGTGCCAGCAGTTACTTGGGTAGGTTCGACACTGAAGCTTTCTTT.

This clone showed up just a few times. The chain uses TRBV6-5 and TRBJ2-7; D might be TRBD1 (6 bases). The germline gives CDR1 MNHEY, CDR2 SVGAGI. The CDR3 covers 13 residues. Trimming left V 5 bases short and J 6 bases short, with 14 bases between. The CDR3 sequence: CASSPLQGPEQYF. The DNA for the CDR3 is TGTGCCAGCAGTCCGCTACAGGGACCCGAGCAGTACTTC.

This sequence joins TRBV6-5 and TRBJ2-7; TRBD1 agrees at 7 bases. The CDR3 loop spans 14 amino acids. Germline lookup yields CDR1 MNHEY and CDR2 SVGAGI. V lost 6 bases and J lost 1; bases outside the gene matches: 6. The CDR3 region is CASRSTGPSYEQYF. CDR3 bases: TGTGCCAGCAGATCGACAGGGCCATCCTACGAGCAGTACTTC.